This is a list of T cell receptor beta chains from one sample in a study of blood T cell repertoires in COVID-19. Some clones are missing from TCRdb's copy, which holds only in-frame ones; the method was immunoSEQ multiplex PCR. The top ten hold 1.5% to 2% of the sample, which has roughly 81,000 clones, 91% seen once. The sample comprised peripheral blood. Every receptor here comes from a woman in her forties or fifties in a cohort sampled during active COVID-19. The CDR3 runs from the conserved cysteine through the conserved F or W. The D gene is left open where the match is weak. Size tells how often a clone was seen (once, few, many) or the class of an expanded clone, and some rows leave it out.

abundance: NA
d_gene: NA
j_gene: TRBJ2-7
v_gene: TRBV9
CDR3aa: CASSVSLGGIDEQYF
CDR3nt: TGTGCCAGCAGCGTATCGCTGGGGGGTATTGACGAGCAGTACTTC

abundance: NA
d_gene: NA
j_gene: TRBJ1-2
v_gene: TRBV6-5
CDR3aa: CASSFGAGAGYTF
CDR3nt: TGTGCCAGCAGCTTCGGGGCAGGGGCCGGCTACACCTTC

abundance: NA
d_gene: TRBD1
j_gene: TRBJ1-2
v_gene: TRBV11-1
CDR3aa: CASSPRDSYGYTF
CDR3nt: TGTGCCAGCAGCCCCCGGGACAGCTATGGCTACACCTTC

abundance: NA
d_gene: TRBD1
j_gene: TRBJ2-1
v_gene: TRBV19
CDR3aa: CASSIRQGSKQFYNEQFF
CDR3nt: TGTGCCAGTAGTATACGACAGGGATCCAAACAATTCTACAATGAGCAGTTCTTC

abundance: once
d_gene: NA
j_gene: TRBJ2-1
v_gene: TRBV6-5
CDR3aa: CASSYSPPVPYNEQFF
CDR3nt: TGTGCCAGCAGTTACTCCCCCCCGGTCCCGTACAATGAGCAGTTCTTC

abundance: NA
d_gene: NA
j_gene: TRBJ2-7
v_gene: TRBV5-1
CDR3aa: CASSSDRPSSYEQYF
CDR3nt: TGCGCCAGCAGCTCCGACAGGCCCAGCTCCTACGAGCAGTACTTC

abundance: few
d_gene: TRBD2
j_gene: TRBJ2-6
v_gene: TRBV10-2
CDR3aa: CASSPTSGASGANVLTF
CDR3nt: TGCGCCAGCAGCCCGACTAGCGGGGCTTCTGGGGCCAACGTCCTGACTTTC

abundance: few
d_gene: NA
j_gene: TRBJ1-2
v_gene: TRBV5-1
CDR3aa: CASSSGFNYGYTF
CDR3nt: TGCGCCAGCAGCTCGGGATTTAACTATGGCTACACCTTC

abundance: NA
d_gene: TRBD1
j_gene: TRBJ1-5
v_gene: TRBV4-1
CDR3aa: CASSQGQGGQPQHF
CDR3nt: TGCGCCAGCAGCCAAGGACAGGGTGGACAGCCCCAGCATTTT

abundance: NA
d_gene: TRBD2
j_gene: TRBJ2-3
v_gene: TRBV7-9
CDR3aa: CASKLAGVDTQYF
CDR3nt: TGTGCCAGCAAGTTAGCGGGAGTAGATACGCAGTATTTT

abundance: NA
d_gene: NA
j_gene: TRBJ1-1
v_gene: TRBV5-1
CDR3aa: CASSLRGMNTEAFF
CDR3nt: TGCGCCAGCAGCCTCCGGGGAATGAACACTGAAGCTTTCTTT

abundance: once
d_gene: NA
j_gene: TRBJ2-3
v_gene: TRBV7-3
CDR3aa: CASSLFGGSTDTQYF
CDR3nt: TGTGCCAGCAGCTTATTCGGGGGAAGCACAGATACGCAGTATTTT

abundance: NA
d_gene: TRBD1
j_gene: TRBJ2-1
v_gene: TRBV24-1
CDR3aa: CATSDPGQGPYNEQFF
CDR3nt: TGTGCCACCAGTGATCCGGGACAGGGGCCCTACAATGAGCAGTTCTTC

abundance: NA
d_gene: NA
j_gene: TRBJ1-6
v_gene: TRBV28
CDR3aa: CATAVDPNSPLHF
CDR3nt: TGTGCCACCGCAGTCGATCCGAATTCACCCCTCCACTTT

abundance: NA
d_gene: TRBD1
j_gene: TRBJ1-6
v_gene: TRBV3-1/TRBV3-2
CDR3aa: CASSPLTGGDSPLHF
CDR3nt: TGTGCCAGCAGCCCTTTGACAGGGGGTGATTCACCCCTCCACTTT

abundance: NA
d_gene: NA
j_gene: TRBJ2-3
v_gene: TRBV29-1
CDR3aa: CSVGGRRGTDTQYF
CDR3nt: TGCAGCGTTGGCGGGCGGCGGGGCACAGATACGCAGTATTTT

abundance: NA
d_gene: NA
j_gene: TRBJ1-2
v_gene: TRBV11-2
CDR3aa: CASSLDGHPRDGYTF
CDR3nt: TGTGCCAGCAGCTTAGACGGACACCCTAGGGATGGCTACACCTTC

abundance: NA
d_gene: NA
j_gene: TRBJ2-5
v_gene: TRBV5-1
CDR3aa: CASSLWAGRETQYF
CDR3nt: TGCGCCAGCAGCTTATGGGCAGGGCGAGAGACCCAGTACTTC

abundance: NA
d_gene: TRBD1
j_gene: TRBJ1-5
v_gene: TRBV6-1
CDR3aa: CASGGTEGTYSNQPQHF
CDR3nt: TGTGCCAGCGGTGGGACAGAGGGGACCTATAGCAATCAGCCCCAGCATTTT

abundance: NA
d_gene: NA
j_gene: TRBJ2-2
v_gene: TRBV28
CDR3aa: CASSSGPAGELFF
CDR3nt: TGTGCCAGCAGTTCTGGGCCCGCCGGGGAGCTGTTTTTT

abundance: NA
d_gene: TRBD1
j_gene: TRBJ1-1
v_gene: TRBV7-9
CDR3aa: CAGGTGTGGNTEAFF
CDR3nt: TGTGCGGGGGGAACGGGGACAGGGGGCAATACTGAAGCTTTCTTT

abundance: NA
d_gene: TRBD1
j_gene: TRBJ1-2
v_gene: TRBV27
CDR3aa: CASTRRQGQVGYTF
CDR3nt: TGTGCCAGCACCAGAAGACAGGGGCAGGTTGGCTACACCTTC

abundance: NA
d_gene: NA
j_gene: TRBJ2-7
v_gene: TRBV9
CDR3aa: CASSVRQGGEQYF
CDR3nt: TGTGCCAGCAGCGTCCGGCAGGGAGGCGAGCAGTACTTC

abundance: NA
d_gene: TRBD1
j_gene: TRBJ1-4
v_gene: TRBV12-3/TRBV12-4
CDR3aa: CASSGTGGEKLFF
CDR3nt: TGTGCCAGCAGTGGGACAGGGGGAGAAAAACTGTTTTTT

abundance: NA
d_gene: NA
j_gene: TRBJ1-1
v_gene: TRBV7-6
CDR3aa: CASSLSGETEAFF
CDR3nt: TGTGCCAGCAGCTTATCAGGGGAAACTGAAGCTTTCTTT

abundance: NA
d_gene: TRBD2
j_gene: TRBJ2-6
v_gene: TRBV11-3
CDR3aa: CASRPGGPGANVLTF
CDR3nt: TGTGCCAGCCGCCCGGGAGGGCCTGGGGCCAACGTCCTGACTTTC

abundance: once
d_gene: TRBD2
j_gene: TRBJ2-4
v_gene: TRBV2
CDR3aa: CASSKQGLAGGANIQYF
CDR3nt: TGTGCCAGCAGTAAACAGGGACTAGCGGGGGGTGCAAACATTCAGTACTTC

abundance: NA
d_gene: TRBD1
j_gene: TRBJ2-7
v_gene: TRBV11-3
CDR3aa: CASSLDRSDAPGQGIYEQYF
CDR3nt: TGTGCCAGCAGCTTAGATCGGTCCGATGCGCCGGGACAGGGTATCTACGAGCAGTACTTC

abundance: once
d_gene: NA
j_gene: TRBJ1-2
v_gene: TRBV6-5
CDR3aa: CAVRGSGNYGYTF
CDR3nt: TGTGCCGTTAGGGGATCGGGTAACTATGGCTACACCTTC

abundance: NA
d_gene: TRBD1
j_gene: TRBJ1-1
v_gene: TRBV12-3/TRBV12-4
CDR3aa: CASRPRDSEAFF
CDR3nt: TGTGCCAGCAGGCCCCGGGACAGTGAAGCTTTCTTT

abundance: NA
d_gene: NA
j_gene: TRBJ1-4
v_gene: TRBV20-1
CDR3aa: CSARQNEKLFF
CDR3nt: TGCAGTGCTAGACAGAATGAAAAACTGTTTTTT

abundance: NA
d_gene: TRBD1
j_gene: TRBJ1-3
v_gene: TRBV5-8
CDR3aa: CASSLGQGTGNTIYF
CDR3nt: TGTGCCAGCAGCTTGGGACAGGGGACCGGAAACACCATATATTTT

abundance: NA
d_gene: NA
j_gene: TRBJ1-4
v_gene: TRBV24-1
CDR3aa: CATSDPTTNEKLFF
CDR3nt: TGTGCCACCAGTGATCCAACAACTAATGAAAAACTGTTTTTT

abundance: NA
d_gene: NA
j_gene: TRBJ1-1
v_gene: TRBV7-8
CDR3aa: CASSRTVLNTEAFF
CDR3nt: TGTGCCAGCAGCCGGACAGTGTTGAACACTGAAGCTTTCTTT

abundance: NA
d_gene: NA
j_gene: TRBJ1-4
v_gene: TRBV15
CDR3aa: CATSGLFRQINEKLFF
CDR3nt: TGTGCCACCAGCGGGCTGTTTCGGCAGATTAATGAAAAACTGTTTTTT

abundance: NA
d_gene: TRBD1
j_gene: TRBJ1-2
v_gene: TRBV7-8
CDR3aa: CASSPITGQGAGGYTF
CDR3nt: TGTGCCAGCAGCCCGATCACCGGACAGGGGGCGGGTGGCTACACCTTC

abundance: NA
d_gene: NA
j_gene: TRBJ2-3
v_gene: TRBV7-3
CDR3aa: CASSLSGGSTDTQYF
CDR3nt: TGTGCCAGCAGCTTATCTGGCGGTAGCACAGATACGCAGTATTTT

abundance: once
d_gene: NA
j_gene: TRBJ1-3
v_gene: TRBV4-2
CDR3aa: CASSHPRGGNTIYF
CDR3nt: TGTGCCAGCAGCCACCCCCGGGGGGGAAACACCATATATTTT

abundance: NA
d_gene: TRBD1
j_gene: TRBJ1-2
v_gene: TRBV10-3
CDR3aa: CAISRTGEGYTF
CDR3nt: TGTGCCATCAGCAGGACAGGGGAAGGCTACACCTTC

abundance: NA
d_gene: TRBD2
j_gene: TRBJ2-1
v_gene: TRBV25-1
CDR3aa: CASSPRTSGGYNEQFF
CDR3nt: TGTGCCAGCAGTCCACGGACTAGCGGGGGCTACAATGAGCAGTTCTTC

abundance: NA
d_gene: TRBD1
j_gene: TRBJ1-1
v_gene: TRBV11-3
CDR3aa: CASSLAGPTGNEAFF
CDR3nt: TGTGCCAGCAGCTTAGCGGGACCGACAGGGAACGAAGCTTTCTTT

abundance: NA
d_gene: NA
j_gene: TRBJ2-6
v_gene: TRBV10-3
CDR3aa: CAIGNRAPGANVLTF
CDR3nt: TGTGCCATCGGGAACAGGGCCCCTGGGGCCAACGTCCTGACTTTC

abundance: few
d_gene: NA
j_gene: TRBJ1-3
v_gene: TRBV3-1/TRBV3-2
CDR3aa: CASSYRQGSGNTIYF
CDR3nt: TGTGCCAGCAGCTATCGTCAGGGCTCTGGAAACACCATATATTTT

abundance: NA
d_gene: TRBD1
j_gene: TRBJ2-4
v_gene: TRBV2
CDR3aa: CASREYRGPGNIQYF
CDR3nt: TGTGCCAGCAGAGAATACAGGGGGCCGGGAAACATTCAGTACTTC

abundance: medium-sized
d_gene: TRBD2
j_gene: TRBJ2-1
v_gene: TRBV7-9
CDR3aa: CASSPRTSGEEQFF
CDR3nt: TGTGCCAGCAGCCCCCGGACTAGCGGAGAAGAGCAGTTCTTC

abundance: NA
d_gene: NA
j_gene: TRBJ2-5
v_gene: TRBV5-1
CDR3aa: CASSGRVPQETQYF
CDR3nt: TGCGCCAGCAGCGGGAGAGTTCCCCAAGAGACCCAGTACTTC

abundance: NA
d_gene: TRBD2
j_gene: TRBJ2-7
v_gene: TRBV4-1
CDR3aa: CASSQSPDLAGVPYEQYF
CDR3nt: TGCGCCAGCAGCCAAAGCCCTGACCTAGCGGGAGTCCCCTACGAGCAGTACTTC

abundance: NA
d_gene: TRBD2
j_gene: TRBJ2-3
v_gene: TRBV19
CDR3aa: CASSPHRLATDTQYF
CDR3nt: TGTGCCAGTAGTCCCCACCGACTAGCTACAGATACGCAGTATTTT

abundance: NA
d_gene: TRBD2
j_gene: TRBJ2-3
v_gene: TRBV10-3
CDR3aa: CAGAPGLAGGPADTQYF
CDR3nt: TGTGCCGGAGCACCGGGACTAGCGGGAGGGCCAGCAGATACGCAGTATTTT

abundance: NA
d_gene: TRBD1
j_gene: TRBJ1-4
v_gene: TRBV3-1/TRBV3-2
CDR3aa: CASSQVGQGGSELFF
CDR3nt: TGTGCCAGCAGCCAAGTGGGACAGGGAGGGTCGGAACTGTTTTTT